The 26 T cell receptor beta chains below all came from one sample that was sequenced in a study of blood T cell repertoires in COVID-19. Here immunoSEQ multiplex PCR was the method, and the copy in TCRdb shows in-frame clones only, minus some. Counted here are 40,000 to 45,000 clones, more than 70% occurring once; the ten biggest clones make up just under 2.5%. The sequencing sample was made of peripheral blood. All receptors come from a human donor in a cohort sampled during active COVID-19.

The chain is built from TRBV5-5 and TRBJ1-4; no clear D gene. The V gene lost 4 bases and the J gene lost 0 bases, with 10 bases spanning the gap. The germline V gene has CDR1 SGHKS and CDR2 YYEKEE (reference sequence). The CDR3 runs 15 residues. DNA for the CDR3: TGTGCCAGCAGCGACACCCCTGCAACTAATGAAAAACTGTTTTTT. Its translation is CASSDTPATNEKLFF.

This sequence joins TRBV14 and TRBJ1-5; D is unclear. Between the trimmed V and J ends, which lost 1 base and 3 bases, there was a span of 4 bases. Per the germline V gene, CDR1 is SGHDN and CDR2 is FVKESK. This CDR3 spans 13 amino acids. CDR3 sequence: CASSQGHNQPQHF. In DNA, the CDR3 is TGTGCCAGCAGCCAAGGACACAATCAGCCCCAGCATTTT.

V is TRBV10-3 and J is TRBJ2-2; D might be TRBD1 (5 bases). The V gene's germline CDR1 is ENHRY and CDR2 SYGVKD. V shed 8 bases and J shed 7 bases, with 20 bases lying between them. CDR3 size: 15 residues. CDR3 amino acids: CAISRVQVSSGELFF. The CDR3 nucleotides are TGTGCCATCTCCAGAGTACAGGTGTCGAGCGGGGAGCTGTTTTTT.

The chain joins TRBV5-8 to TRBJ1-3; 7 nucleotides line up with TRBD1. CDR3 size: 13 residues. Germline V gene data show CDR1 as SGHTS and CDR2 as YDEGEE. Trimming at V came to 3 bases and at J to 6 bases, leaving 3 bases not matched to a gene. This CDR3 reads CASSYRGSNTIYF. CDR3 sequence (DNA): TGTGCCAGCAGCTACAGGGGCTCAAACACCATATATTTT.

The chain uses TRBV29-1 and TRBJ2-7; D ambiguous. The CDR3 runs 11 residues. From germline, CDR1 is SQVTM and CDR2 ANQGSEA. V lost 3 bases to trimming and J lost 3 bases, with 6 bases between them. CDR3 sequence reads: CSVENSYEQYF. CDR3 nucleotide sequence: TGCAGCGTTGAGAACAGCTACGAGCAGTACTTC.

V gene TRBV19 combines with J gene TRBJ2-7; 10 bases are shared with TRBD1. J gave up 3 bases and V 5 bases, and 4 bases lay outside the gene matches. The CDR3 covers 14 residues. Germline CDR1 reads LNHDA; CDR2 reads SQIVND (reference sequence). CDR3 DNA sequence: TGTGCCAGTAGTCAGACAGGGGGCGGCTACGAGCAGTACTTC. Translated, it gives CASSQTGGGYEQYF.

V usage is TRBV7-9 and J usage is TRBJ2-3, with D hard to call. This CDR3 contains 14 residues. Germline assignment: CDR1 SEHNR and CDR2 FQNEAQ (reference sequence). Between the trimmed V and J ends, which lost 3 bases and 0 bases, there was a span of 7 bases. CDR3 residues: CASSFIRSTDTQYF. As DNA, the CDR3 is TGTGCCAGCAGCTTCATCAGGAGCACAGATACGCAGTATTTT.

The chain employs TRBV18 and TRBJ1-2; 7 positions match TRBD1. Germline V CDR1 and CDR2: KGHSH, LQKENI. The CDR3 has 16 amino acids. V trimming: 4 bases; J trimming: 4 bases; junction bases outside the gene matches: 12. CDR3 protein: CASSRSSDRRPYGYTF. CDR3 bases: TGTGCCAGCTCACGATCTTCGGACAGGCGTCCCTATGGCTACACCTTC.

This chain connects TRBV25-1 to TRBJ2-2; 9 bases align to TRBD1. The CDR3 covers 13 residues. After removal of 8 bases from V and 4 bases from J, the junction contained 2 bases not matched to a gene. Germline loops: CDR1 MGHDK, CDR2 SYGVNS. The CDR3 DNA sequence: TGTGCCAGCTGGGACAGGGTCACCGGGGAGCTGTTTTTT. It translates to CASWDRVTGELFF.

The V and J genes are TRBV21-1 and TRBJ2-7; no check of the table's D call, TRBD2, against the DNA was made. TRBV21-1 is an annotated pseudogene. The CDR3 length is 15 residues. The CDR3 nucleotides are TGTGCCAGCAGCTGTTTCGGGACTAGGGCTCGCGAGCAGTACTTC. It is translated as CASSCFGTRAREQYF.

The rearrangement uses TRBV7-3 and TRBJ2-7; tentatively, D is TRBD2 (5 bases). The length of the CDR3 is 13 residues. Trimming shortened V by 1 base and J by 6 bases, and 10 bases separated the two germline ends. Germline V gene lookup returns CDR1 SGHTA and CDR2 FQGTGA. The CDR3 DNA sequence: TGTGCCAGCAGCTTAATGGGAGTCAGCGAGCAGTACTTC. Protein: CASSLMGVSEQYF.

The chain joins TRBV6-6 to TRBJ1-5; D gene unclear. Trimming cost V 6 bases and J 1 base, with 13 bases left between them. The length of the CDR3 is 15 residues. Germline V CDR1 and CDR2: MNHNY, SVGAGI (reference sequence). The DNA for the CDR3 is TGTGCCAGCAGAGACGGGAGCACCAGCAATCAGCCCCAGCATTTT. Its translation is CASRDGSTSNQPQHF.

The rearrangement uses TRBV3-1 (or the pseudogene TRBV3-2) and TRBJ2-7, with a possible D match to TRBD2 (7 bases). Germline CDR1 is LGHDT and CDR2 is YNNKEL (reference sequence). The CDR3 is 15 amino acids. V was trimmed by 4 bases and J by 1 base, leaving 14 bases between them. The CDR3 sequence is CASSRGRGSSYEQYF. The CDR3 DNA is TGTGCCAGCAGCCGGGGGCGGGGGTCTTCCTACGAGCAGTACTTC.

The chain's CDR3 is CASSTLLAGEETQYF. For the CDR3, the DNA is TGTGCCAGCAGTACTTTACTAGCGGGGGAAGAGACCCAGTACTTC. This sequence joins TRBV6-6 and TRBJ2-5, with 11 bases fitting TRBD2. CDR1 and CDR2 from the germline V gene are MNHNY and SVGAGI (reference sequence). The V segment lost 5 bases and the J segment 3 bases; nucleotides outside the gene matches: 5. The CDR3 consists of 15 residues.

The CDR3 DNA reads as TGTGCCAGCAGTTACTTAATTTTGGGCAGAGAGGGGGAGCTGTTTTTT. Its translation is CASSYLILGREGELFF. The chain combines TRBV6-5 with TRBJ2-2; D is undetermined. Germline loops: CDR1 MNHEY, CDR2 SVGAGI. V lost 1 base and J 8 bases, leaving 17 bases between the germline ends. CDR3 length equals 16 residues.

The chain is built from TRBV10-2 and TRBJ1-6; D not certain. The CDR3 has 15 residues. Germline V gene lookup returns CDR1 WSHSY and CDR2 SAAADI. V dropped 0 bases and J dropped 6 bases, with 9 bases sitting between them. CDR3 nucleotide sequence: TGCGCCAGCAGTGAGTCGAAACAGCTTAATTCACCCCTCCACTTT. Its protein is CASSESKQLNSPLHF.

V gene TRBV19 combines with J gene TRBJ2-2; perhaps TRBD2 as D (6 bases). V lost 6 bases and J lost 6, with 14 bases in between. Germline CDR1 is LNHDA and CDR2 is SQIVND (reference sequence). The CDR3 loop spans 14 amino acids. DNA of the CDR3: TGTGCCAGTAGGGGGGGACTGTCCGCCGGGGAGCTGTTTTTT. This translates into CASRGGLSAGELFF.

J is TRBJ1-1 and V is TRBV12-5; 7 positions agree with TRBD1. This CDR3 region has 16 residues. V dropped 6 bases and J dropped 4; count of bases not matched to a gene: 14. CDR1 is LGHNT and CDR2 is FRNRAP in the germline V gene. The DNA for the CDR3 is TGTGCTAGTGGGCCTACAGGGGTAGGGCGAAGCACTGAAGCTTTCTTT. Translating gives CASGPTGVGRSTEAFF.

The chain joins TRBV10-3 to TRBJ2-3; 8 positions match TRBD2. Germline V gene data show CDR1 as ENHRY and CDR2 as SYGVKD. This CDR3 contains 14 residues. V gave up 5 bases and J gave up 2 bases; unmatched junction bases: 3. The CDR3 spells CAISQRESTDTQYF. In DNA form, the CDR3 reads TGTGCCATCAGTCAGCGGGAGTCCACAGATACGCAGTATTTT.

This chain joins TRBV9 and TRBJ2-1; TRBD2 matches at 11 bases. This CDR3 contains 14 residues. Trimming removed 7 bases from V and 3 bases from J; junction bases left unmatched: 3. Germline CDR1 is SGDLS and CDR2 is YYNGEE. In nucleotides, the CDR3 is TGTGCCAGCTCTAGCGGGGGGCACTACAATGAGCAGTTCTTC. Translated, it gives CASSSGGHYNEQFF.

V gene TRBV19 combines with J gene TRBJ2-6; TRBD2 matches 7 bases. Looked up from germline, CDR1 is LNHDA and CDR2 is SQIVND (reference sequence). The CDR3 extends over 15 amino acids. J was trimmed by 0 bases and V by 8 bases; bases with no gene match: 4. CDR3 coding DNA: TGTGCCAGTCGGGGAGGGCTCTCTGGGGCCAACGTCCTGACTTTC. Residues: CASRGGLSGANVLTF.

The genes are TRBV5-1 and TRBJ2-3; 9 bases map to TRBD2. The J segment lost 0 bases and the V segment lost 2 bases, leaving 4 bases of the junction unmatched. This CDR3 contains 16 residues. Per the germline V gene, CDR1 is SGHRS and CDR2 is YFSETQ. CDR3 sequence reads: CASSFLLAGSTDTQYF. CDR3 sequence (DNA): TGCGCCAGCAGCTTTCTGCTAGCGGGGAGCACAGATACGCAGTATTTT.

The rearrangement links TRBV27 to TRBJ2-2, with D uncertain. Germline loops: CDR1 MNHEY, CDR2 SMNVEV (reference sequence). Trimming took 5 bases from V and 0 from J, leaving 4 bases between them. The CDR3 loop spans 13 amino acids. The CDR3 coding sequence is TGTGCCAGCAGTCCCTCGAACACCGGGGAGCTGTTTTTT. This gives the protein CASSPSNTGELFF.

This clone was seen only a few times. This chain joins TRBV5-4 and TRBJ1-6, with TRBD1 matching over 7 bases. Germline-derived CDR1 and CDR2 are SGHNT and YYREEE (reference sequence). This CDR3 comprises 16 residues. The trim removed 4 bases at V and 9 bases at J, leaving 13 bases unmatched. DNA of the CDR3: TGTGCCAGCAGCCAGCGACAGGGTGACGGGCGTTCACCCCTCCACTTT. Its translation is CASSQRQGDGRSPLHF.

The chain uses TRBV21-1 and TRBJ2-3; TRBD2 is taken as the D call from the table, unchecked against the DNA. TRBV21-1 is deemed a pseudogene. CDR3 size: 19 residues. This CDR3 reads CASSKEAGTSGDYTDTQYF. The CDR3 DNA is TGTGCCAGCAGCAAAGAGGCGGGGACTAGCGGGGACTACACAGATACGCAGTATTTT.

The V and J genes are TRBV11-2 and TRBJ2-7; 8 positions agree with TRBD1. The V and J ends lost 3 bases and 6 bases, in that order; junction bases with no gene match: 10. Per the germline V gene, CDR1 is SGHAT and CDR2 is FQNNGV. This CDR3 contains 15 residues. The CDR3 sequence is CASSFPRDRPGEQYF. The CDR3 coding sequence is TGTGCCAGCAGCTTCCCCCGGGACAGGCCGGGCGAGCAGTACTTC.